The following is a T cell receptor (beta chain) sequence with its context. The same CDR3 also results from other DNA sequences found in this sample. Sequencing used immunoSEQ multiplex PCR; TCRdb keeps in-frame clones, though not all of them. In the table there are over a million clones, 70% to 80% of which are singletons. This specimen comes from a study of shared clonotypes between healthy human individuals. Trimming took 8 bases from V and 2 from J, leaving 8 bases between them. Germline lookup yields CDR1 MDHEN and CDR2 SYDVKM. The CDR3 spans 12 residues. V and J are TRBV28 and TRBJ2-3, with no clear D. The clonotype originates from a man between 18 and 29 years old in good health. Some clones in this sample may be carry-over from other donors' samples. Specimen: memory CD4+ T cells from PBMCs. Regarding subset: CD45RA-negative fraction. Here the CDR3 reads CASSSYTDTQYF. The CDR3 DNA follows: TGTGCCAGCTCGTCCTACACAGATACGCAGTATTTT. Full variable domain (outside the CDR3, taken from reference TRBV28 and TRBJ2-3): DVKVTQSSRYLVKRTGEKVFLECVQDMDHENMFWYRQDPGLGLRLIYFSYDVKMKEKGDIPEGYSVSREKKERFSLILESASTNQTSMYLCASSSYTDTQYFGPGTRLTVL.